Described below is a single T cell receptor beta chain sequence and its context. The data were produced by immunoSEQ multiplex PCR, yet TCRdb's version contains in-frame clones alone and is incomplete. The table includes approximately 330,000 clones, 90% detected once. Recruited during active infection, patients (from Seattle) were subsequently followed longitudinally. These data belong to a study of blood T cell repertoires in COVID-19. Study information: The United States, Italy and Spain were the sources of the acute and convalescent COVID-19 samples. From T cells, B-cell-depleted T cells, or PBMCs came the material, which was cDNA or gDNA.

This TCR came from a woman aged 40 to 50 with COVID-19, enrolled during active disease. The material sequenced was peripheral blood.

The CDR3 loop is CASSLSGGAAGQYF. In DNA form, the CDR3 reads TGTGCCAGCAGCCTGTCCGGGGGGGCCGCAGGGCAGTACTTC. This chain links TRBV7-3 with TRBJ2-7; 8 bases fit TRBD2. The CDR3 covers 14 residues. Germline CDR1 and CDR2: SGHTA and FQGTGA. V lost 5 bases to trimming and J lost 9 bases; unmatched junction nucleotides: 12.